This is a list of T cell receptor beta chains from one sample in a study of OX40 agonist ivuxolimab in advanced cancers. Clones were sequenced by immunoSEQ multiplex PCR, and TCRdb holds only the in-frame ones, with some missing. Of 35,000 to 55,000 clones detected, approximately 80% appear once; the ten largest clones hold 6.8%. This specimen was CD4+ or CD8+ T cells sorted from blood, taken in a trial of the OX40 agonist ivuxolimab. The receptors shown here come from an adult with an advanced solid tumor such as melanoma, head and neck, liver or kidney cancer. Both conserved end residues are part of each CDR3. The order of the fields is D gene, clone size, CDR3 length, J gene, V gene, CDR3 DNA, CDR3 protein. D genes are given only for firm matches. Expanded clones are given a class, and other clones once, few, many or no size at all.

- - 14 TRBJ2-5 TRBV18 TGTGCCAGCTCACTTCCATTCACTCAAGAGACCCAGTACTTC CASSLPFTQETQYF
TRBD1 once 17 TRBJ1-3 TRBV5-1 TGCGCCAGCAGCTTCGGGACAGATCGTAGCTCTGGAAACACCATATATTTT CASSFGTDRSSGNTIYF
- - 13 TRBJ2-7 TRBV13 TGTGCCAGCAGCCCCGGGGCCGGGAACGAGCAGTACTTC CASSPGAGNEQYF
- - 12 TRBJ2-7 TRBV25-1 TGTGCCAGCTCCTCAGGCAGATACGAGCAGTACTTC CASSSGRYEQYF
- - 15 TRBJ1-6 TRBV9 TGTGCCAGCAGCGTGGGGGGAGGCGGGAATTCACCCCTCCACTTT CASSVGGGGNSPLHF
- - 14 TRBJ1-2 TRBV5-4 TGTGCCAGCAGTTTATCGCTTGAGGGTTGGGGCTACACCTTC CASSLSLEGWGYTF
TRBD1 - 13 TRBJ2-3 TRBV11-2 TGTGCCAGCAGCCCTCGGACAGGGGCATTGATACATTTT CASSPRTGALIHF
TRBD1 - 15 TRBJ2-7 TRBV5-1 TGCGCCAGCAGCTTGGGGACAGGCAGACCCTACGAGCAGTACTTC CASSLGTGRPYEQYF
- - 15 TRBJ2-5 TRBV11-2 TGTGCCAGCAGCCCGCTGAACGGGAGCAGGGAGACCCAGTACTTC CASSPLNGSRETQYF
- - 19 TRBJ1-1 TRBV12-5 TGTGCTAGTGGTTTGGTACTGATCCCCAGCCGCGGGATGAACACTGAAGCTTTCTTT CASGLVLIPSRGMNTEAFF
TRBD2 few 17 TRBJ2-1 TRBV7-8 TGTGCCAGCAGCCTCGGACTAGCGGCTTCCTCCTACAATGAGCAGTTCTTC CASSLGLAASSYNEQFF
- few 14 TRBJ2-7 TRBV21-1 TGTGCCAGCAGCCCAGCTAGGGGGCCCTACGAGCAGTACTTC CASSPARGPYEQYF
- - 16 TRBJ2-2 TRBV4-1 TGCGCCAGCAGCCAAGGGGGCCCGCCTGACCCCGGGGAGCTGTTTTTT CASSQGGPPDPGELFF
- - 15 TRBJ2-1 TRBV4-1 TGCGCCAGCAGCCAAGCGCGTCTAGAGACTCGTGAGCAGTTCTTC CASSQARLETREQFF
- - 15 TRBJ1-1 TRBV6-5 TGTGCCAGCAGGGTACAGCGAAACACGAACACTGAAGCTTTCTTT CASRVQRNTNTEAFF
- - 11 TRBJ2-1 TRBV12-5 TGTGCTAGTGGTTCTCGACTGGAGCAGTTCTTC CASGSRLEQFF
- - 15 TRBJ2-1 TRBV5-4 TGTGCCAGCAGCCCTGGACAGCGCTCCTACAATGAGCAGTTCTTC CASSPGQRSYNEQFF
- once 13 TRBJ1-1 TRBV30 TGTGCCTGGAGGGGAGGCATGAACACTGAAGCTTTCTTT CAWRGGMNTEAFF
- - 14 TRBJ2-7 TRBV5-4 TGTGCCAGCAGCCTAGACGAAAGGGGGGGCGAGCAGTACTTC CASSLDERGGEQYF
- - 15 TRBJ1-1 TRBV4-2 TGTGCCAGCAGCCAAGGGGGCGCACCAGGTTCTGTAGCTTTCTTT CASSQGGAPGSVAFF
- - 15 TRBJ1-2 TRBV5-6 TGTGCCAGCAGCCTAGAGGGCCTGGATGACTATGGCTACACCTTC CASSLEGLDDYGYTF
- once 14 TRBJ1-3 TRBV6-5 TGTGCCAGCAACCCGAGGGGATCTGGAAACACCATATATTTT CASNPRGSGNTIYF
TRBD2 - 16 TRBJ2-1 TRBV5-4 TGTGCCAGCAGCTTGGTCGCTAGCGGGGGATACAATGAGCAGTTCTTC CASSLVASGGYNEQFF
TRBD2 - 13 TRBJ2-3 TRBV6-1 TGTGCCAGCAAGCGGGACAGCACAGATACGCAGTATTTT CASKRDSTDTQYF
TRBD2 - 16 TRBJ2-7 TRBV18 TGTGCCAGCTCACCTAGCGGGAGGGCCGGTCGGTACGAGCAGTACTTC CASSPSGRAGRYEQYF
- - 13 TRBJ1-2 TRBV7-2 TGTGCCAGCAGCTGGGGGGGAGACTATGGCTACACCTTC CASSWGGDYGYTF
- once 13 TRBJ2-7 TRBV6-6 TGTGCCAGCAGAAGGGACAACACCTACGAGCAGTACTTC CASRRDNTYEQYF
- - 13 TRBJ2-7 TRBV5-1 TGCGCCAGCAGCTTTCGACTAGATTCCGCGCAGTACTTC CASSFRLDSAQYF
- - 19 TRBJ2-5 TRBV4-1 TGCGCCAGCAGCCAAGGTACCCTGGGCCTGACTTGGTACCAAGAGACCCAGTACTTC CASSQGTLGLTWYQETQYF
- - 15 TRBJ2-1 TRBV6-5 TGTGCCAGCAGTTACTCGCAACGGAGAGGAAATGAGCAGTTCTTC CASSYSQRRGNEQFF
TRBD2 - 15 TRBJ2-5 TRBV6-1 TGTGCCAGCATTGGACTAGCGGGAGGGCGCGAGACCCAGTACTTC CASIGLAGGRETQYF
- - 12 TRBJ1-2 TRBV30 TGTGCCTGGAGGGCTCCTTGGGGGGGCCACACCTTC CAWRAPWGGHTF
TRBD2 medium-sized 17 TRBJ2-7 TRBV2 TGTGCCAGCAGGGACCCTACTTCGCGGGAGAGACTTCGGGAGCAGTACTTC CASRDPTSRERLREQYF
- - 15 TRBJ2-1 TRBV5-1 TGCGCCAGCAGCTTGATTCAGGCAACCTACAATGAGCAGTTCTTC CASSLIQATYNEQFF
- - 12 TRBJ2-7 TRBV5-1 TGCGCCAGCAACACCGACCAGTACGAGCAGTACTTC CASNTDQYEQYF
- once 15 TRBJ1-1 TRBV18 TGTGCCAGCTCACTCTACGGGGGGACCTCATCTGAAGCTTTCTTT CASSLYGGTSSEAFF
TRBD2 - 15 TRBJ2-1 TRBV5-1 TGCGCCAGCAGCTTAGGACTAGCGGATTACAATGAGCAGTTCTTC CASSLGLADYNEQFF
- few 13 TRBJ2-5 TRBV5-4 TGTGCCAGCAGCTTGTCGGTACAAGAGACCCAGTACTTC CASSLSVQETQYF
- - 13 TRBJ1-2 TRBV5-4 TGTGCCAGCAGCTCGGACAGTAACTATGGCTACACCTTC CASSSDSNYGYTF